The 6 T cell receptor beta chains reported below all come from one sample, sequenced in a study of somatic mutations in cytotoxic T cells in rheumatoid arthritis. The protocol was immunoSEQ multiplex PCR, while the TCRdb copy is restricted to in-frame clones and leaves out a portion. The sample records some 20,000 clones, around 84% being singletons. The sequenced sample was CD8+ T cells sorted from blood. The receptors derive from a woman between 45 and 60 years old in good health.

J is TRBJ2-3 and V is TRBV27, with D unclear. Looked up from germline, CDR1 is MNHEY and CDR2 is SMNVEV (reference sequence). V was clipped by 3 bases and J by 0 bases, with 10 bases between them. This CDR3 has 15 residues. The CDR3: CASSFGALSTDTQYF. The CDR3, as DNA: TGTGCCAGCAGTTTCGGTGCCCTTAGCACAGATACGCAGTATTTT.

The CDR3: CASSPGLSGQETQYF. The CDR3 nucleotides are TGCGCCAGCAGCCCCGGGCTGAGCGGCCAAGAGACCCAGTACTTC. This chain connects TRBV5-1 to TRBJ2-5, with D tentatively TRBD2 (5 bases). Trimming took off 4 bases at V and 1 base at J, with 14 bases between the two ends. Germline V gene data show CDR1 as SGHRS and CDR2 as YFSETQ. This CDR3 region has 15 residues.

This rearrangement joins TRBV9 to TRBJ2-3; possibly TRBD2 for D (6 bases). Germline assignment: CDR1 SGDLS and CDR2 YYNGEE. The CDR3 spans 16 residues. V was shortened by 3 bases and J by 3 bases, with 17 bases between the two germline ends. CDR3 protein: CASSDPVGAGTDTQYF. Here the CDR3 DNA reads TGTGCCAGCAGCGACCCTGTAGGGGCGGGGACAGATACGCAGTATTTT. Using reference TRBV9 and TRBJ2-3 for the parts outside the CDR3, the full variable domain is DSGVTQTPKHLITATGQRVTLRCSPRSGDLSVYWYQQSLDQGLQFLIQYYNGEERAKGNILERFSAQQFPDLHSELNLSSLELGDSALYFCASSDPVGAGTDTQYFGPGTRLTVL.

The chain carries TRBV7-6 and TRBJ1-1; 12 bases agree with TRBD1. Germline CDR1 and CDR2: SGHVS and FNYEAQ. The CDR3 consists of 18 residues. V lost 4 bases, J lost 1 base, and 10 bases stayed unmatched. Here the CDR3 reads CASSYRDRGRERNTEAFF. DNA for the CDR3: TGTGCCAGCAGCTACCGGGACAGGGGGCGGGAGAGGAACACTGAAGCTTTCTTT.

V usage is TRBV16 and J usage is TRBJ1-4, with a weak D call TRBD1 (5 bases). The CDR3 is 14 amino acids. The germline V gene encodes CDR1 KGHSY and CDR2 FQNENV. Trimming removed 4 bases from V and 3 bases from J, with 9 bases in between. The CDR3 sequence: CASSRTSPNEKLFF. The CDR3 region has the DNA TGTGCCAGCAGCCGGACAAGCCCTAATGAAAAACTGTTTTTT.

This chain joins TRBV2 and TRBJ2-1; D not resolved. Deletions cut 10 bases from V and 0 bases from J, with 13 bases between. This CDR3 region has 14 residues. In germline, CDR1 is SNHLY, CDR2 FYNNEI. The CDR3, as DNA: TGTGCCATCCGGCCTCGCGGCTCCTACAATGAGCAGTTCTTC. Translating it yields CAIRPRGSYNEQFF.